This TCR beta chain originates from a study of neurological immune-mediated disorders. Each TCR transcript was tagged with a 10-nucleotide random UMI during 5'RACE. TCRdb reanalysed the 5' RACE reads using MiXCR and keeps one entry per CDR3 protein. The table has about 71,000 distinct CDR3 sequences, roughly 15% seen once; the top ten hold approximately 4.2%. Documented time point: longitudinal time-point 1 (baseline). Many counts were recorded for this clonotype. CDR3 length: 14 amino acids. Germline CDR1 and CDR2: DFQATT and SNEGSKA (reference sequence). Trimming cost V 3 bases and J 8 bases; bases outside gene matches: 6.

The sequenced material came from PBMCs. The chain combines TRBV20-1 with TRBJ2-1; 11 positions match TRBD2. This receptor was taken from a female donor with HTLV-1-associated myelopathy (HAM/TSP). CDR3: CSASGLAGGHEQFF. Written as DNA, the CDR3 is TGCAGTGCTAGTGGTCTAGCGGGGGGTCATGAGCAGTTCTTC.